This entry concerns a single TCR beta chain. Germline loops: CDR1 LNHDA, CDR2 SQIVND (reference sequence). The CDR3 is made up of 14 amino acids. The junction had 7 bases not matched to a gene; V was cut back by 5 bases and J by 5 bases. These data belong to a study of T cell responses to AZD1222 COVID-19 vaccine. Generated by immunoSEQ multiplex PCR, the TCRdb table keeps only in-frame clones and is missing some. The table has tens of thousands of clones, roughly 90% seen once. This chain links TRBV19 with TRBJ1-1; 8 bases agree with TRBD1. The sequencing here drew on peripheral blood, taken on day 0 of AZD1222 vaccination. The TCR originated in an adult in good health. The DNA of the CDR3 is TGTGCCAGTAGTCCTACAGGGGGTTGGACTGAAGCTTTCTTT. Its protein is CASSPTGGWTEAFF.